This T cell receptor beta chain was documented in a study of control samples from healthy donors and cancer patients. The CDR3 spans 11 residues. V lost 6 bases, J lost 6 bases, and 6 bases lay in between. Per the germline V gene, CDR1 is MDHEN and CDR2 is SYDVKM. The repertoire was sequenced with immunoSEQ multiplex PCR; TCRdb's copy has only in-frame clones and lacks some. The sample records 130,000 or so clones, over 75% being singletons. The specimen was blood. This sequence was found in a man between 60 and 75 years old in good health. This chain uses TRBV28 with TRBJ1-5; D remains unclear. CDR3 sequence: CASSTLQPQHF. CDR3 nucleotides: TGTGCCAGCAGCACCCTTCAGCCCCAGCATTTT.